Each of the 16 T cell receptor beta chains below was sequenced from the same sample in a study of T-cell memory formation after mild COVID-19. TCRdb reanalysed the 5' RACE reads using MiXCR and keeps one entry per CDR3 protein. The table includes hundreds of thousands of distinct CDR3 sequences, 16% detected once. What was sequenced was PBMCs or a T cell subset sorted from them (not recorded which). Receptors originate from a man aged 18 to 30 who had mild COVID-19 (a few samples of this study predate the infection). Cell type and time point are not known.

The V call is TRBV7-3, the J call TRBJ2-7, with 13 bases fitting TRBD2. CDR3 length: 18 residues. Germline-derived CDR1 and CDR2 are SGHTA and FQGTGA. The trim removed 8 bases at V and 6 bases at J, leaving 19 bases unmatched. The CDR3 is CASLLVAGTSGVVCEQYF. The CDR3 bases are TGTGCCAGCCTCCTAGTGGCCGGGACTAGCGGGGTGGTCTGCGAGCAGTACTTC.

The chain combines TRBV30 with TRBJ1-1; perhaps TRBD1 as D (5 bases). Trimming shortened V by 3 bases and J by 1 base, and 12 bases separated the two germline ends. Germline V gene lookup returns CDR1 GTSNPN and CDR2 SVGIG (reference sequence). The CDR3 covers 14 residues. CDR3 bases: TGTGCCTGGAGCGGGGACGTCGAGAACACTGAAGCTTTCTTT. As protein: CAWSGDVENTEAFF.

In this sample, this clonotype turned up many times. The gene calls are TRBV7-9 and TRBJ2-1; 11 bases are shared with TRBD2. Germline-derived CDR1 and CDR2 are SEHNR and FQNEAQ (reference sequence). The CDR3 runs to 15 residues. The trim removed 3 bases at V and 5 bases at J, leaving 3 bases unmatched. The CDR3 reads CASSLGTSGNNEQFF. The CDR3 DNA sequence: TGTGCCAGCAGCTTGGGGACTAGCGGAAACAATGAGCAGTTCTTC.

The V call is TRBV20-1, the J call TRBJ2-5, with 7 bases that match TRBD2. CDR1 is DFQATT and CDR2 is SNEGSKA in the germline V gene (reference sequence). V trimming: 6 bases; J trimming: 4 bases; junction bases outside the gene matches: 5. The CDR3 sequence is 12 residues long. Written as DNA, the CDR3 is TGCAGTGCCCCGCCGGGGGGAGAGACCCAGTACTTC. Translating gives CSAPPGGETQYF.

The chain combines TRBV5-6 with TRBJ2-1; the D gene is possibly TRBD1 (5 bases). V lost 4 bases to trimming and J lost 3 bases, with 17 bases between them. CDR3 size: 16 residues. Germline loops: CDR1 SGHDT, CDR2 YYEEEE. The CDR3 here is CASSRYRTSYYNEQFF. In DNA form, the CDR3 reads TGTGCCAGCAGCCGATACAGGACATCTTACTACAATGAGCAGTTCTTC.

This clonotype turned up a few times. V is TRBV24-1 and J is TRBJ2-2; D is unclear. The CDR3 sequence is 13 residues long. V gave up 5 bases and J gave up 6 bases, with 9 bases separating them. The germline V gene has CDR1 KGHDR and CDR2 SFDVKD. CDR3 sequence reads: CATSGMVAGELFF. The CDR3 DNA sequence: TGTGCCACCAGTGGAATGGTAGCCGGGGAGCTGTTTTTT.

The chain recombines TRBV15 with TRBJ1-1; possibly TRBD1 for D (6 bases). Germline V gives CDR1 LNHNV, CDR2 YYDKDF (reference sequence). The CDR3 is 15 amino acids. V gave up 0 bases and J gave up 2 bases, with 10 bases separating them. The CDR3 spells CATSREGTLNTEAFF. CDR3 bases: TGTGCCACCAGCAGAGAGGGGACATTAAACACTGAAGCTTTCTTT.

In this sample, this clonotype turned up a few times. The chain employs TRBV7-2 and TRBJ2-5; tentatively, D is TRBD1 (5 bases). Germline CDR1 and CDR2: SGHTA and FQGNSA. Trimming took off 0 bases at V and 6 bases at J, with 8 bases between the two ends. The CDR3 contains 13 residues. CDR3 in amino acids: CASSLAGPKTQYF. CDR3 nucleotides: TGTGCCAGCAGCTTAGCGGGGCCGAAGACCCAGTACTTC.

J is TRBJ1-1 and V is TRBV29-1, with TRBD1 as a possible D gene (5 bases). Germline CDR1 is SQVTM and CDR2 is ANQGSEA. V lost 8 bases, J lost 4 bases, and 17 bases lay in between. The CDR3 consists of 13 residues. The CDR3 DNA is TGCAGCTTTGCCCAGGGAGTGGGCACTGAAGCTTTCTTT. The encoded protein is CSFAQGVGTEAFF.

The chain is built from TRBV12-5 and TRBJ2-1, with D tentatively TRBD2 (5 bases). Deletions cut 6 bases from V and 11 bases from J, with 11 bases between. CDR3 length: 11 residues. Germline CDR1 and CDR2: LGHNT and FRNRAP. This CDR3 reads CASGPGYKQFF. The CDR3 DNA sequence: TGTGCTAGTGGCCCGGGGTACAAGCAGTTCTTC.

J is TRBJ1-2 and V is TRBV11-2; 9 nucleotides agree with TRBD1. The CDR3 contains 16 residues. Unmatched junction bases numbered 9, after V lost 4 bases and J lost 3 bases. Germline V gene sequence: CDR1 SGHAT, CDR2 FQNNGV. CDR3 nucleotide sequence: TGTGCCAGCAGCTCAAGGGGACAGGGTGATGACTATGGCTACACCTTC. This encodes CASSSRGQGDDYGYTF.

CDR3 in DNA: TGTGCCAGCAGCTGGAGACTGCCGACCTCCTACGAGCAGTACTTC. Its protein is CASSWRLPTSYEQYF. The rearrangement uses TRBV5-6 and TRBJ2-7; D uncertain. V dropped 3 bases and J dropped 0 bases, with 13 bases sitting between them. The CDR3 has 15 residues. Per the germline V gene, CDR1 is SGHDT and CDR2 is YYEEEE.

V usage is TRBV12-3 or TRBV12-4 and J usage is TRBJ2-7; 7 positions agree with TRBD1. The J segment lost 4 bases and the V segment lost 8 bases, leaving 8 bases of the junction unmatched. The CDR3 is 13 amino acids. DNA for the CDR3: TGTGCCAGCCGGGACAGTTTTTCTTACGAGCAGTACGTC. Translating gives CASRDSFSYEQYV.

The chain has TRBV4-3 and TRBJ1-2, with D uncertain. The CDR3 contains 15 residues. V lost 0 bases and J 1 base, leaving 9 bases between the germline ends. Germline CDR1 reads LGHNA; CDR2 reads YSLEER. The CDR3 DNA follows: TGCGCCAGCAGCCAAGATGTGTTGGTTAACTATGGCTACACCTTC. It codes for CASSQDVLVNYGYTF.

There are a few counts of this clonotype. The J gene is TRBJ1-1, the V gene TRBV12-3 or TRBV12-4; possibly TRBD1 for D (5 bases). The ends were cut back, 3 bases at V and 4 bases at J, with 9 bases in the middle. This CDR3 is built from 13 residues. CDR3 nucleotides: TGTGCCAGCAGTTTTAACAGGCTCACTGAAGCTTTCTTT. This translates into CASSFNRLTEAFF.

In this sample, this clonotype turned up a few times. CDR3 sequence (DNA): TGTGCCAGCTCGCTGGGACAGCTCGGCGAAAAACTGTTTTTT. It yields the protein CASSLGQLGEKLFF. The chain combines TRBV18 with TRBJ1-4, with 7 bases fitting TRBD1. The CDR3 is 14 amino acids. Germline CDR1 reads KGHSH; CDR2 reads LQKENI. Unmatched junction bases numbered 9, after V lost 6 bases and J lost 8 bases.